The TCR beta chain under discussion was sequenced for a study of shared clonotypes between healthy human individuals. Findings of the study overall: When naive CD4 clonotypes were compared across several donors, around 5% were shared. Rarefaction exposed incomplete sorted-subset sequencing despite large depth.

Healthy HIV-negative adults with no recent acute infections or vaccinations were recruited as donors. Splitting of CD4+ cells produced CD45RA+ naive and CD45RA-negative memory subsets. Sequencing used immunoSEQ multiplex PCR; TCRdb keeps in-frame clones, though not all of them. Here the sample spans about 1 million clones, around 76% being singletons. CDR1 is SGHNT and CDR2 is YYREEE in the germline V gene (reference sequence). The ends lost 4 bases at V and 5 bases at J; junction bases unmatched: 5. The CDR3 runs 15 residues. Remarks on this clone: Its antigen is unknown. Other DNA sequences in this sample translate to the same CDR3.

Input material: memory CD4+ T cells sorted from blood. This sample's subset: CD45RA-negative fraction. The receptor's source is a man aged 18 to 30 in good health. This sequence joins TRBV5-4 and TRBJ1-6, with 8 bases that match TRBD1. The CDR3: CASSLADRDNSPLHF. The CDR3 DNA is TGTGCCAGCAGCCTGGCGGACAGGGATAATTCACCCCTCCACTTT.